A selection of T cell receptor beta chains follows, all from one sample in a study of cytomegalovirus exposure and HLA in healthy donors. Sequencing used immunoSEQ multiplex PCR; TCRdb keeps in-frame clones, though not all of them. The sample carries 95,000 to 150,000 clones, approximately 80% recorded once. Sequencing was done on a sample of PBMCs. The receptors shown here come from a man aged 18 to 30 in good health and CMV-seronegative. Each CDR3 is given with its conserved first and last residue. The D gene is left open where the match is weak. Rows give clone size only sometimes, using once, few, many, or a class for an expanded clone.

>TRBV6-1|-|-|TRBJ2-7
CASSGTAVSEQYF
TGTGCCAGCAGTGGGACAGCGGTCTCCGAGCAGTACTTC
>TRBV9|TRBD1|-|TRBJ1-2
CASSGQGARYGYTF
TGTGCCAGCAGCGGACAGGGTGCGCGGTATGGCTACACCTTC
>TRBV4-1|-|-|TRBJ1-2
CASSQETGPYGYTF
TGCGCCAGCAGCCAAGAAACAGGGCCTTATGGCTACACCTTC
>TRBV7-2|-|-|TRBJ2-7
CASSEAYRQQYF
TGTGCCAGCAGCGAAGCCTACCGTCAGCAGTACTTC
>TRBV28|-|few|TRBJ1-2
CASSLRSGYGYTF
TGTGCCAGCAGCCTCAGAAGTGGCTATGGCTACACCTTC
>TRBV7-9|TRBD2|-|TRBJ2-5
CASSLAGRVQETQYF
TGTGCCAGCAGCTTAGCGGGGAGGGTCCAAGAGACCCAGTACTTC
>TRBV7-9|TRBD1|few|TRBJ1-5
CASTPRGQVINGNQPQHF
TGTGCCAGCACGCCGAGGGGGCAGGTAATTAATGGCAATCAGCCCCAGCATTTT
>TRBV7-9|-|once|TRBJ1-1
CASSLVGGNTEAFF
TGTGCCAGCAGCTTAGTCGGGGGGAACACTGAAGCTTTCTTT
>TRBV6-1|-|-|TRBJ2-7
CANSVGTQRYYEQYF
TGTGCCAACAGTGTCGGGACACAGAGATACTACGAGCAGTACTTC
>TRBV5-1|TRBD1|-|TRBJ1-4
CASSLAGTGATNEKLFF
TGCGCCAGCAGCTTGGCGGGGACAGGGGCAACTAATGAAAAACTGTTTTTT
>TRBV5-6|TRBD1|-|TRBJ2-2
CASSWGQGGTGELFF
TGTGCCAGCAGCTGGGGACAGGGGGGCACCGGGGAGCTGTTTTTT
>TRBV4-2|-|-|TRBJ2-3
CASSQEWGGRGDTQYF
TGTGCCAGCAGCCAAGAGTGGGGCGGGCGGGGAGATACGCAGTATTTT
>TRBV6-1|TRBD1|-|TRBJ1-2
CASRRDSYGYTF
TGTGCCAGCAGAAGGGACAGCTATGGCTACACCTTC
>TRBV14|-|once|TRBJ2-5
CASSQDRGMDQETQYF
TGTGCCAGCAGCCAAGATCGGGGGATGGACCAAGAGACCCAGTACTTC
>TRBV6-1|-|-|TRBJ1-4
CASSRDRGEKLFF
TGTGCCAGCAGCAGGGACCGGGGGGAAAAACTGTTTTTT
>TRBV9|-|-|TRBJ1-2
CASSVGGAGNYGYTF
TGTGCCAGCAGCGTAGGGGGCGCGGGGAACTATGGCTACACCTTC
>TRBV18|-|once|TRBJ2-5
CASSPPSLETQYF
TGTGCCAGCTCACCACCTTCTTTAGAGACCCAGTACTTC
>TRBV7-8|TRBD2|-|TRBJ2-2
CVTAGGPAGELFF
TGTGTTACGGCGGGGGGGCCTGCTGGGGAGCTGTTTTTT
>TRBV6-1|-|-|TRBJ2-3
CASSRDTSTDTQYF
TGTGCCAGCAGTAGGGACACGAGCACAGATACGCAGTATTTT
>TRBV19|TRBD1|-|TRBJ1-5
CATRETGYGNQPQHF
TGTGCCACCCGGGAGACAGGGTACGGGAATCAGCCCCAGCATTTT
>TRBV5-1|TRBD2|once|TRBJ2-5
CASSLGLAMGLGETQYF
TGCGCCAGCAGCTTGGGACTAGCGATGGGATTGGGAGAGACCCAGTACTTC
>TRBV6-5|-|-|TRBJ1-5
CASSYWGPGQPQHF
TGTGCCAGCAGTTACTGGGGCCCCGGTCAGCCCCAGCATTTT
>TRBV7-8|TRBD1|-|TRBJ1-1
CASSLETGTSNTEAFF
TGTGCCAGCAGCTTAGAGACAGGGACCTCGAACACTGAAGCTTTCTTT
>TRBV2|-|few|TRBJ2-2
CASSGQTNTGELFF
TGTGCCAGCAGTGGACAGACGAACACCGGGGAGCTGTTTTTT
>TRBV9|-|-|TRBJ1-1
CASSRAGTEAFF
TGTGCCAGCAGCAGAGCAGGGACTGAAGCTTTCTTT
>TRBV7-2|-|-|TRBJ1-5
CASSLSLNQPQHF
TGTGCCAGCAGCTTAAGTCTAAATCAGCCCCAGCATTTT
>TRBV4-3|-|-|TRBJ1-1
CASSFNRLNTEAFF
TGCGCCAGCAGTTTCAACAGGCTGAACACTGAAGCTTTCTTT
>TRBV7-9|TRBD1|once|TRBJ2-7
CASSQQGSSYEQYF
TGTGCCAGCTCTCAACAGGGGTCCTCCTACGAGCAGTACTTC
>TRBV2|TRBD1|-|TRBJ2-7
CASKGQGVSREQYF
TGTGCCAGCAAGGGACAGGGGGTTTCGAGGGAGCAGTACTTC
>TRBV19|-|-|TRBJ1-5
CASSITQGGNQPQHF
TGTGCCAGTAGTATAACACAGGGAGGCAATCAGCCCCAGCATTTT
>TRBV7-9|TRBD1|-|TRBJ2-1
CASSDNRGNEQFF
TGTGCCAGCAGCGACAACAGGGGCAATGAGCAGTTCTTC
>TRBV9|-|once|TRBJ2-1
CASTPGLTYNEQFF
TGTGCCAGCACTCCGGGACTTACCTACAATGAGCAGTTCTTC
>TRBV19|TRBD1|-|TRBJ1-2
CASSADRANYGYTF
TGTGCCAGTAGTGCGGACAGGGCCAACTATGGCTACACCTTC
>TRBV11-2|-|-|TRBJ2-3
CASSPIQDTQYF
TGTGCCAGCAGCCCAATTCAAGATACGCAGTATTTT
>TRBV7-8|-|-|TRBJ1-1
CASSLTIQANTEAFF
TGTGCCAGCAGCTTAACAATACAGGCTAACACTGAAGCTTTCTTT
>TRBV5-1|-|-|TRBJ1-2
CASSQEGGFYTF
TGCGCCAGCAGCCAGGAAGGGGGTTTCTACACCTTC
>TRBV7-2|TRBD2|-|TRBJ2-5
CASSYSGGEETQYF
TGTGCCAGCAGTTATAGCGGGGGGGAAGAGACCCAGTACTTC
>TRBV2|TRBD1|-|TRBJ2-7
CASDPGTASYEQYF
TGTGCCAGCGACCCCGGGACAGCTTCCTACGAGCAGTACTTC
>TRBV2|-|-|TRBJ2-3
CASKRLLWKDTQYF
TGTGCCAGCAAGCGGCTCCTATGGAAAGATACGCAGTATTTT
>TRBV19|-|-|TRBJ2-2
CASSIVTGLNTGELFF
TGTGCCAGTAGTATAGTAACAGGGCTGAACACCGGGGAGCTGTTTTTT
>TRBV5-1|TRBD2|-|TRBJ2-7
CASSRGLAYEQYF
TGCGCCAGCAGCCGGGGACTAGCCTACGAGCAGTACTTC
>TRBV12-5|-|-|TRBJ1-2
CASGLLYGYTF
TGTGCTAGTGGTTTGCTTTATGGCTACACCTTC
>TRBV9|TRBD2|-|TRBJ2-7
CASTPGSGYYEQYF
TGTGCCAGCACCCCCGGTAGCGGGTACTACGAGCAGTACTTC
>TRBV27|-|-|TRBJ1-2
CASSSPGLAVHGYTF
TGTGCCAGCAGTTCCCCGGGACTAGCTGTGCATGGCTACACCTTC
>TRBV7-9|TRBD2|few|TRBJ2-3
CASSLGPGTSTDAQYF
TGTGCCAGCAGCTTAGGGCCGGGGACTAGCACAGATGCGCAGTATTTT
>TRBV15|-|-|TRBJ1-4
CATSLDGATNEKPFF
TGTGCCACCAGTCTCGATGGTGCAACTAATGAAAAACCGTTTTTT
>TRBV9|-|-|TRBJ1-1
CASRRGLQDTEAFF
TGTGCCAGCAGGAGAGGGTTGCAGGACACTGAAGCTTTCTTT
>TRBV11-2|-|-|TRBJ2-2
CASSLLRFGELFF
TGTGCCAGCAGTCTCCTCAGGTTCGGGGAGCTGTTTTTT
>TRBV6-5|-|-|TRBJ1-1
CASSYSSGGRVTEAFF
TGTGCCAGCAGTTACTCATCGGGGGGGAGGGTCACTGAAGCTTTCTTT